The sequence of this TCR beta chain was determined in a study of cytomegalovirus exposure and HLA in healthy donors. Study at large: In a previous analysis, some 120 million unique TCR beta sequences were found from 150 million to 200 million T cells.

Concerning this clone: Its matching antigen is unknown.

General study points: Later on, analysis showed that most CMV-associated TCR beta chains appeared to be HLA-restricted. Across all donors, roughly uniform sequencing depth was an assumption of the presence/absence analyses. TCR beta V- and J-gene trimming was later associated with a missense DCLRE1C variant.

PCR involved 60 Vbeta and 13 Jbeta primers. Sequencing was performed with immunoSEQ multiplex PCR; in TCRdb, only in-frame clones are kept and a portion is missing. The sample has about 220,000 clones; around 76% are singletons. The germline V gene has CDR1 LNHDA and CDR2 SQIVND (reference sequence). J was trimmed by 4 bases and V by 3 bases; bases with no gene match: 11. The CDR3 extends over 16 amino acids. The origin of this receptor is a man between 18 and 35 years old in good health and CMV-seronegative. Sequencing was carried out using PBMCs. V usage is TRBV19 and J usage is TRBJ2-7; 8 bases fit TRBD2. CDR3 DNA: TGTGCCAGTAGTATCGATTCCGGGACTAGTACATACGAGCAGTACTTC. Translated: CASSIDSGTSTYEQYF.